Presented here are 10 T cell receptor beta chains from one specimen sequenced in a study of control samples from healthy donors and cancer patients. TCRdb keeps only in-frame clones here, not all; method: immunoSEQ multiplex PCR. This table holds 180,000 or so clones, roughly 91% found once. The sequenced sample was blood. The receptors originated from a woman in her 30s in good health.

This clone has only one observation. The chain employs TRBV27 and TRBJ1-2, with D unclear. This CDR3 spans 14 amino acids. Germline CDR1 is MNHEY and CDR2 is SMNVEV (reference sequence). Trimming took 2 bases from V and 3 from J, leaving 10 bases between them. CDR3 loop: CASSLEATDYGYTF. The CDR3 coding sequence is TGTGCCAGCAGTTTAGAAGCGACGGACTATGGCTACACCTTC.

This chain joins TRBV5-5 and TRBJ1-4; TRBD1 agrees at 8 bases. V shed 0 bases and J 8 bases; nucleotides not matched to a gene: 9. From germline, CDR1 is SGHKS and CDR2 YYEKEE (reference sequence). The CDR3 length is 16 residues. The CDR3, as DNA: TGTGCCAGCAGCTTGGACTCCGGGACAGGAGGGGAAAAACTGTTTTTT. This encodes CASSLDSGTGGEKLFF. The full variable domain, in which reference TRBV5-5 and TRBJ1-4 provide the parts outside the CDR3, is DAGVTQSPTHLIKTRGQQVTLRCSPISGHKSVSWYQQVLGQGPQFIFQYYEKEERGRGNFPDRFSARQFPNYSSELNVNALLLGDSALYLCASSLDSGTGGEKLFFGSGTQLSVL.

V usage is TRBV3-1 (or the pseudogene TRBV3-2) and J usage is TRBJ2-2; no clear D. The CDR3 runs 15 residues. Deletions cut 1 base from V and 4 bases from J, with 10 bases between. Germline V lookup: CDR1 LGHDT, CDR2 YNNKEL (reference sequence). Written as DNA, the CDR3 is TGTGCCAGCAGCCAAGTCAGGACGGGCACCGGGGAGCTGTTTTTT. Translating it yields CASSQVRTGTGELFF.

This clone appeared a single time. The chain links TRBV15 to TRBJ2-7; 9 nucleotides align to TRBD1. The CDR3 loop spans 14 amino acids. Per germline, CDR1 LNHNV and CDR2 YYDKDF (reference sequence). J lost 3 bases, V lost 0 bases, and 0 bases had no gene match. This CDR3 is CATSRETGGYEQYF. Written as DNA, the CDR3 is TGTGCCACCAGCAGAGAGACAGGGGGCTACGAGCAGTACTTC.

CDR3 protein: CASSYDTYNSPLHF. As DNA, the CDR3 is TGTGCCAGCAGCTATGACACCTATAATTCACCCCTCCACTTT. The V gene is TRBV7-8, the J gene TRBJ1-6; D call uncertain. The germline V gene has CDR1 SGHVS and CDR2 FQNEAQ. The CDR3 is made up of 14 amino acids. Trimming removed 4 bases at V and 2 bases at J, with 6 bases between.

CDR3 coding DNA: TGCGCCAGCAGCCAGGGGACAGCCACAACTAATGAAAAACTGTTTTTT. Translating it yields CASSQGTATTNEKLFF. The J gene is TRBJ1-4, the V gene TRBV4-1; 7 bases fit TRBD1. The CDR3 spans 16 residues. Per the germline V gene, CDR1 is MGHRA and CDR2 is YSYEKL. Trimming at V came to 3 bases and at J to 0 bases, leaving 4 bases not matched to a gene.

Only one count was recorded for this clone. This chain links TRBV30 with TRBJ2-7, with D possibly matching TRBD1 (6 bases). V was cut by 0 bases and J by 5 bases, with 11 bases left in between. Germline CDR1 GTSNPN, CDR2 SVGIG (reference sequence). CDR3 size: 13 residues. This chain's CDR3 is CAWSVRRGNEQYF. In DNA form, the CDR3 reads TGTGCCTGGAGTGTACGCAGGGGAAACGAGCAGTACTTC. The variable domain in full, completed from reference TRBV30 and TRBJ2-7, reads SQTIHQWPATLVQPVGSPLSLECTVEGTSNPNLYWYRQAAGRGLQLLFYSVGIGQISSEVPQNLSASRPQDRQFILSSKKLLLSDSGFYLCAWSVRRGNEQYFGPGTRLTVT.

The rearrangement joins TRBV20-1 to TRBJ1-1, with 8 bases matching TRBD1. Germline V gene data show CDR1 as DFQATT and CDR2 as SNEGSKA (reference sequence). This CDR3 has 11 amino acids. CDR3 loop: CRAQGGSEAFF. CDR3 in DNA: TGCAGGGCACAGGGGGGATCTGAAGCTTTCTTT.

This chain joins TRBV18 and TRBJ1-2; D is possibly TRBD1 (6 bases). The V and J ends lost 2 bases and 7 bases respectively, with 11 bases between them. This CDR3 contains 13 residues. The germline gives CDR1 KGHSH, CDR2 LQKENI. Here the CDR3 DNA reads TGTGCCAGCTCACCATCACAGGGTCTTGGCTACACCTTC. Its translation is CASSPSQGLGYTF. Combining the CDR3 with reference TRBV18 and TRBJ1-2 gives the whole variable domain NAGVMQNPRHLVRRRGQEARLRCSPMKGHSHVYWYRQLPEEGLKFMVYLQKENIIDESGMPKERFSAEFPKEGPSILRIQQVVRGDSAAYFCASSPSQGLGYTFGSGTRLTVV.

The chain has TRBV11-2 and TRBJ2-3, with D perhaps assigned TRBD1 or TRBD2 (7 bases each). V lost 1 base and J lost 0, with 11 bases in between. The CDR3 has 16 residues. Germline CDR1 and CDR2: SGHAT and FQNNGV. The CDR3 sequence: CASSLAGGASTDTQYF. CDR3 sequence (DNA): TGTGCCAGCAGCTTAGCAGGGGGGGCGAGCACAGATACGCAGTATTTT.